Below, 23 T cell receptor beta chains from the same sample are listed, as sequenced in a study of blood T cell repertoires in COVID-19. Profiling relied on immunoSEQ multiplex PCR, and the TCRdb table lists in-frame clones only, not all of them. The sample contains more than 100,000 clones, 82% of which appear only once. The sequenced material came from peripheral blood. The receptors shown here come from a woman between 70 and 85 years old with acute or convalescent COVID-19.

The rearrangement joins TRBV14 to TRBJ1-1; 8 nucleotides line up with TRBD1. Germline assignment: CDR1 SGHDN and CDR2 FVKESK. V lost 5 bases and J lost 2; bases outside the gene matches: 4. The CDR3 loop spans 14 amino acids. CDR3 coding DNA: TGTGCCAGCAGCGAACAGGGGGGAAACACTGAAGCTTTCTTT. This codes for CASSEQGGNTEAFF.

This rearrangement joins TRBV9 to TRBJ2-1, with 10 nucleotides matching TRBD1. This CDR3 has 15 residues. Germline trimming cut 0 bases from V and 7 bases from J; bases unmatched to any gene: 4. Germline loops: CDR1 SGDLS, CDR2 YYNGEE. CDR3: CASSVGQGQGNEQFF. As DNA, the CDR3 is TGTGCCAGCAGCGTAGGTCAGGGACAGGGGAATGAGCAGTTCTTC.

The chain joins TRBV5-5 to TRBJ2-7, with TRBD2 matching 12 bases. V was clipped by 4 bases and J by 3 bases; unmatched bases: 8. CDR3 size: 16 residues. CDR1 is SGHKS and CDR2 is YYEKEE in the germline V gene (reference sequence). CDR3 region: CASSRGLAGSDYEQYF. CDR3 in DNA: TGTGCCAGCAGCAGGGGACTAGCGGGTTCTGACTACGAGCAGTACTTC.

The rearrangement joins TRBV5-4 to TRBJ2-5, with 8 positions matching TRBD2. Unmatched junction bases numbered 3, after V lost 1 base and J lost 4 bases. The CDR3 has 14 residues. In germline, CDR1 is SGHNT, CDR2 YYREEE (reference sequence). CDR3 in DNA: TGTGCCAGCAGCTTGAAAGCGGGGGTAGAGACCCAGTACTTC. This sequence encodes CASSLKAGVETQYF.

This clone was seen more than once but under ten times. The rearrangement links TRBV10-3 to TRBJ1-1, with 10 bases lining up with TRBD1. After removal of 6 bases from V and 0 bases from J, the junction contained 4 bases not matched to a gene. Germline V gene lookup returns CDR1 ENHRY and CDR2 SYGVKD. This CDR3 is 15 amino acids long. The CDR3 is CAISADRGLNTEAFF. For the CDR3, the DNA is TGTGCCATCAGCGCAGACAGGGGGCTGAACACTGAAGCTTTCTTT.

The chain uses TRBV19 and TRBJ1-2; 8 bases align to TRBD1. The CDR3 runs 15 residues. J was trimmed by 4 bases and V by 5 bases; bases with no gene match: 9. CDR1 LNHDA and CDR2 SQIVND come from the germline V gene (reference sequence). The CDR3 bases are TGTGCCAGTAGTTTAACAGGGGGTGGTATCTATGGCTACACCTTC. Translated, it gives CASSLTGGGIYGYTF. Supplemented by reference TRBV19 and TRBJ1-2, the full variable domain reads DGGITQSPKYLFRKEGQNVTLSCEQNLNHDAMYWYRQDPGQGLRLIYYSQIVNDFQKGDIAEGYSVSREKKESFPLTVTSAQKNPTAFYLCASSLTGGGIYGYTFGSGTRLTVV.

This chain links TRBV6-5 with TRBJ2-7, with 7 bases lining up with TRBD1. Germline CDR1 reads MNHEY; CDR2 reads SVGAGI. After removal of 2 bases from V and 4 bases from J, the junction contained 5 bases not matched to a gene. The CDR3 is 14 residues long. The CDR3 nucleotides are TGTGCCAGCAGTTACAGGGGGCGCGGTTACGAGCAGTACTTC. This sequence encodes CASSYRGRGYEQYF.

J is TRBJ1-4 and V is TRBV3-1 (or the pseudogene TRBV3-2); D might be TRBD1 (6 bases). Per the germline V gene, CDR1 is LGHDT and CDR2 is YNNKEL (reference sequence). The ends were cut back, 5 bases at V and 0 bases at J, with 13 bases in the middle. CDR3 length equals 16 residues. The CDR3 DNA follows: TGTGCCAGCAGCGCCACAGGGTTAGCAACTAATGAAAAACTGTTTTTT. It yields the protein CASSATGLATNEKLFF.

This clone showed up just once. The chain is built from TRBV6-5 and TRBJ1-1, with D possibly matching TRBD1 (5 bases). V shed 7 bases and J shed 6 bases, with 18 bases lying between them. Per the germline V gene, CDR1 is MNHEY and CDR2 is SVGAGI. This CDR3 is built from 14 residues. The CDR3 DNA sequence: TGTGCCAGCACCCCATCAATGGGGCCCTCTGAAGCTTTCTTT. Amino acid sequence: CASTPSMGPSEAFF.

The chain has TRBV3-1 (or the pseudogene TRBV3-2) and TRBJ1-6; no clear D gene. Germline CDR1 LGHDT, CDR2 YNNKEL (reference sequence). V lost 2 bases and J 8 bases, leaving 4 bases between the germline ends. The CDR3 consists of 12 residues. The CDR3 DNA sequence: TGTGCCAGCAGCCAAAGCCATTCACCCCTCCACTTT. As protein: CASSQSHSPLHF.

The chain joins TRBV9 to TRBJ1-4, with D tentatively TRBD1 (5 bases). Trimming took 2 bases from V and 4 from J, leaving 12 bases between them. The CDR3 contains 15 residues. Germline V gives CDR1 SGDLS, CDR2 YYNGEE. CDR3 region: CASSVSGGVNEKLFF. The CDR3 DNA sequence: TGTGCCAGCAGCGTTTCCGGGGGGGTTAATGAAAAACTGTTTTTT.

The chain's CDR3 is CASSIEDRRTDTQYF. In DNA, the CDR3 is TGTGCCAGTAGTATTGAGGACAGGAGAACAGATACGCAGTATTTT. The genes are TRBV19 and TRBJ2-3; 7 bases map to TRBD1. Germline lookup yields CDR1 LNHDA and CDR2 SQIVND (reference sequence). V lost 3 bases, J lost 3 bases, and 6 bases stayed unmatched. CDR3 length: 15 amino acids.

The chain carries TRBV30 and TRBJ1-5; a weak D match, TRBD1 (5 bases). Germline V gene lookup returns CDR1 GTSNPN and CDR2 SVGIG (reference sequence). The CDR3 has 14 residues. V was clipped by 0 bases and J by 8 bases, with 14 bases between them. The CDR3 protein is CAWSVYRGLEPQHF. In nucleotides, the CDR3 is TGTGCCTGGAGTGTATATAGGGGCTTAGAGCCCCAGCATTTT.

This chain joins TRBV5-1 and TRBJ1-2, with TRBD1 identical over 7 bases. The germline gives CDR1 SGHRS, CDR2 YFSETQ. CDR3 size: 15 residues. Trimming cost V 1 base and J 7 bases; bases outside gene matches: 10. The CDR3 coding sequence is TGCGCCAGCAGCTTGACAGGGGATTCTCATAGTGGCTACACCTTC. Translated, it gives CASSLTGDSHSGYTF.

The chain is built from TRBV5-1 and TRBJ1-4, with D uncertain. Germline loops: CDR1 SGHRS, CDR2 YFSETQ. The CDR3 length is 14 residues. The V and J ends lost 1 base and 3 bases respectively, with 7 bases between them. The CDR3 loop is CASSLTAPNEKLFF. CDR3 sequence (DNA): TGCGCCAGCAGCTTGACAGCACCTAATGAAAAACTGTTTTTT.

This rearrangement joins TRBV24-1 to TRBJ2-1, with D possibly being TRBD1 (6 bases). V lost 0 bases and J 8 bases, leaving 22 bases between the germline ends. The CDR3 totals 18 residues. Germline V CDR1 and CDR2: KGHDR, SFDVKD. CDR3 protein: CATSDLQGQGKGLDEQFF. CDR3 nucleotide sequence: TGTGCCACCAGTGATTTGCAAGGGCAGGGGAAAGGGTTGGATGAGCAGTTCTTC.

V is TRBV21-1 and J is TRBJ1-4; TRBD1, the table's D call, was not compared with the DNA. TRBV21-1 is a pseudogene. The CDR3 contains 16 residues. DNA of the CDR3: TGTGCCAGCAGCAAGAGCGGAAGGGGGCGTCTTGAAAAACTGTTTTTT. This codes for CASSKSGRGRLEKLFF.

The V call is TRBV9, the J call TRBJ1-5; perhaps TRBD1 as D (5 bases). Germline values: CDR1 SGDLS, CDR2 YYNGEE. The V end lost 0 bases, the J end lost 0 bases, and 13 bases lay between the germline ends. This CDR3 is 17 amino acids long. CDR3 DNA: TGTGCCAGCAGCGTAGGGCCAGGGTCCTATAGCAATCAGCCCCAGCATTTT. This gives the protein CASSVGPGSYSNQPQHF.

V and J are TRBV11-2 and TRBJ1-5; D might be TRBD1 (6 bases). Germline assignment: CDR1 SGHAT and CDR2 FQNNGV. V was trimmed by 5 bases and J by 4 bases, leaving 9 bases between them. CDR3 length equals 13 residues. CDR3 in DNA: TGTGCCAGCAGCACGGACAGAAATCAGCCCCAGCATTTT. Amino acid sequence: CASSTDRNQPQHF.

This sequence joins TRBV11-2 and TRBJ1-3, with no clear D. V was shortened by 0 bases and J by 2 bases, with 11 bases between the two germline ends. The length of the CDR3 is 16 residues. CDR1 SGHAT and CDR2 FQNNGV come from the germline V gene. The CDR3 sequence: CASSLEHKGAGNTIYF. CDR3 sequence (DNA): TGTGCCAGCAGCTTAGAGCATAAGGGAGCTGGAAACACCATATATTTT.

This chain uses TRBV7-8 with TRBJ1-1; maybe TRBD1 (6 bases). The V gene lost 7 bases and the J gene lost 10 bases, with 13 bases spanning the gap. CDR1 and CDR2 from the germline V gene are SGHVS and FQNEAQ. The CDR3 loop spans 11 amino acids. The CDR3: CASITRGGAFF. In DNA form, the CDR3 reads TGTGCCAGCATCACTAGGGGGGGAGCTTTCTTT.

This clone was recorded a few times. V is TRBV7-2 and J is TRBJ2-3; D is uncertain. From germline, CDR1 is SGHTA and CDR2 FQGNSA. The germline V and J ends were trimmed by 3 bases and 0 bases, with 7 bases remaining between them. The CDR3 runs to 14 residues. Here the CDR3 DNA reads TGTGCCAGCAGCTTGACTGCTAGCACAGATACGCAGTATTTT. Its protein product is CASSLTASTDTQYF.

V usage is TRBV2 and J usage is TRBJ2-1; 7 bases align to TRBD2. Trimming removed 7 bases from V and 10 bases from J; junction bases left unmatched: 4. CDR3 size: 11 residues. CDR1 and CDR2 (germline): SNHLY, FYNNEI. As DNA, the CDR3 is TGTGCCAGCAAGACTAGCAGCGAGCAGTTCTTC. Protein sequence: CASKTSSEQFF.